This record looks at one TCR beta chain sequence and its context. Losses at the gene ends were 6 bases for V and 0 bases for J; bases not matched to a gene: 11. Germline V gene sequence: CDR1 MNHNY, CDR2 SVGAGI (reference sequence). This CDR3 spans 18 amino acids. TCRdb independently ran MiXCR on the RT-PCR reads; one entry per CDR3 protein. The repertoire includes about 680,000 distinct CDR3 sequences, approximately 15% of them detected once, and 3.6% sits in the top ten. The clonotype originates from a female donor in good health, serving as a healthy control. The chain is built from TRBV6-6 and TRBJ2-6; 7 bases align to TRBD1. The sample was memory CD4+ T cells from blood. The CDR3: CASRPRQGYRSGANVLTF. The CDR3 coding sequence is TGTGCCAGCAGACCCAGACAGGGATATCGCTCTGGGGCCAACGTCCTGACTTTC.